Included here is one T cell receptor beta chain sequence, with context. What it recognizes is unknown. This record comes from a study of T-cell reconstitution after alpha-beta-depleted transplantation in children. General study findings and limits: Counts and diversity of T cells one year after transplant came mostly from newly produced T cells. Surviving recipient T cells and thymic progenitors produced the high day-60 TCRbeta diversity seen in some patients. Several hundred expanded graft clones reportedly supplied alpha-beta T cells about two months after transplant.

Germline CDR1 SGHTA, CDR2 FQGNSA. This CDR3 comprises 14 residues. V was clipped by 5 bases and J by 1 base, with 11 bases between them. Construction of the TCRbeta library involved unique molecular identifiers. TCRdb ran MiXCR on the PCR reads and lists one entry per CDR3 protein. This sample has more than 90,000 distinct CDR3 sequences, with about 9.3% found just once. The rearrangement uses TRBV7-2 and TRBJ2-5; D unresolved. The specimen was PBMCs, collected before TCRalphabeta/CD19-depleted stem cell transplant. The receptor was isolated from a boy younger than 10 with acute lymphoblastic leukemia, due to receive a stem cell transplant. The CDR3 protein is CASSPDVFQETQYF. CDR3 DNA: TGTGCCAGCAGCCCAGACGTTTTCCAAGAGACCCAGTACTTC.